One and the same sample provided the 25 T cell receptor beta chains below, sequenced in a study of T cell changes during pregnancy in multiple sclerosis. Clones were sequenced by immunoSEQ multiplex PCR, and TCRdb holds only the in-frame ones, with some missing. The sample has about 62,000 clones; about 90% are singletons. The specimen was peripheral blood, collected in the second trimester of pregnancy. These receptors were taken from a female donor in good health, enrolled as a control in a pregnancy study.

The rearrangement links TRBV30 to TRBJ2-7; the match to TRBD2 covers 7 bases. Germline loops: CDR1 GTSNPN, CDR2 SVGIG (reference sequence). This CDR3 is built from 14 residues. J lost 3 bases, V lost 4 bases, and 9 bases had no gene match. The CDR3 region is CAWTLDGGSYEQYF. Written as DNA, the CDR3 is TGTGCCTGGACCTTAGACGGCGGGAGCTACGAGCAGTACTTC.

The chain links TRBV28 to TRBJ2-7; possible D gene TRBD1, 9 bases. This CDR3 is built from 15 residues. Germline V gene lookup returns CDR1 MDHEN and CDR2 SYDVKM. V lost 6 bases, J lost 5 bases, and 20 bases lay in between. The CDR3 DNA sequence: TGTGCCAGCAGCCGGGGGGGGACAGGGTTCCACGAGCAGTACTTC. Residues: CASSRGGTGFHEQYF.

The CDR3 spells CASSPRTGGEQYF. The CDR3 DNA is TGTGCCAGCTCACCAAGGACAGGGGGCGAGCAGTACTTC. The chain carries TRBV18 and TRBJ2-7, with 10 bases that match TRBD1. V trimming: 2 bases; J trimming: 6 bases; junction bases outside the gene matches: 1. From germline, CDR1 is KGHSH and CDR2 LQKENI. The CDR3 is 13 residues long.

CDR3 residues: CASSSLAGRNTGELFF. The CDR3 DNA sequence: TGTGCCAGCAGTAGCTTAGCGGGAAGGAACACCGGGGAGCTGTTTTTT. The chain couples TRBV28 to TRBJ2-2, with TRBD2 identical over 8 bases. J was trimmed by 1 base and V by 5 bases; bases with no gene match: 6. Germline V lookup: CDR1 MDHEN, CDR2 SYDVKM. This CDR3 has 16 amino acids.

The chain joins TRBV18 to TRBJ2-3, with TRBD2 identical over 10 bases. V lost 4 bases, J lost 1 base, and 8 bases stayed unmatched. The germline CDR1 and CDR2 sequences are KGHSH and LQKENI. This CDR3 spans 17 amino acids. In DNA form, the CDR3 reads TGTGCCAGCTCACGGACGACTGGGACTAGCGGCACAGATACGCAGTATTTT. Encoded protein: CASSRTTGTSGTDTQYF.

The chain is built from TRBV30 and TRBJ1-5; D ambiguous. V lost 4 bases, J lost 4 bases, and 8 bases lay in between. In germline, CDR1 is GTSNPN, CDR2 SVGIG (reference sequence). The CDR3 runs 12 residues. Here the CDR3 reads CAWTKLNQPQHF. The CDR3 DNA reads TGTGCCTGGACTAAACTGAATCAGCCCCAGCATTTT.

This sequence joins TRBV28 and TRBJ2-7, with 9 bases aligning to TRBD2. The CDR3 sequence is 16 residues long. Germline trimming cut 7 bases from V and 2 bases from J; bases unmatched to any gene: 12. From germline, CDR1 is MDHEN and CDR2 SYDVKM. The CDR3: CASTSSGLAHPYEQYF. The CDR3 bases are TGTGCCAGCACTTCCTCCGGACTAGCGCACCCCTACGAGCAGTACTTC.

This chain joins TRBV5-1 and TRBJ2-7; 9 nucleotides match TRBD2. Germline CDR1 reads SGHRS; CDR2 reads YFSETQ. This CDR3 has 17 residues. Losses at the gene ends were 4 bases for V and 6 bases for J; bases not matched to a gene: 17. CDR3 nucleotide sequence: TGCGCCAGCAGCCCCAGGGGGGAGCGGGGGGTCTCGGCCGAGCAGTACTTC. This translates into CASSPRGERGVSAEQYF. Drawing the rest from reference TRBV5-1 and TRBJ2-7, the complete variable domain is KAGVTQTPRYLIKTRGQQVTLSCSPISGHRSVSWYQQTPGQGLQFLFEYFSETQRNKGNFPGRFSGRQFSNSRSEMNVSTLELGDSALYLCASSPRGERGVSAEQYFGPGTRLTVT.

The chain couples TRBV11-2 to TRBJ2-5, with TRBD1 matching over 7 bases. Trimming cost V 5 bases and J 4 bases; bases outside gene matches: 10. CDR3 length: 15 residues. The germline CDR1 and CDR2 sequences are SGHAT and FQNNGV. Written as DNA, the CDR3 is TGTGCCAGCAGCCCCCAGGGACAGAAAGGAGAGACCCAGTACTTC. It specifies CASSPQGQKGETQYF.

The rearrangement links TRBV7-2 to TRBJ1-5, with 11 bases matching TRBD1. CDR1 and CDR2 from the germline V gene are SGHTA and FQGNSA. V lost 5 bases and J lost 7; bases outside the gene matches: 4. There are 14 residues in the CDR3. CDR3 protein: CASSPGTGGQPQHF. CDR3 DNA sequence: TGTGCCAGCAGCCCCGGGACAGGGGGACAGCCCCAGCATTTT.

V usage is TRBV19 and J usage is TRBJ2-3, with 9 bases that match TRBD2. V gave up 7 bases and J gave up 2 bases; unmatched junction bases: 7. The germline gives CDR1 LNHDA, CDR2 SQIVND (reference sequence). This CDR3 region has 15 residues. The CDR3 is CASKIAGANTDTQYF. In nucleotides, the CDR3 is TGTGCCAGTAAAATAGCGGGGGCGAACACAGATACGCAGTATTTT. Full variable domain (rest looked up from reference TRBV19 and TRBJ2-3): DGGITQSPKYLFRKEGQNVTLSCEQNLNHDAMYWYRQDPGQGLRLIYYSQIVNDFQKGDIAEGYSVSREKKESFPLTVTSAQKNPTAFYLCASKIAGANTDTQYFGPGTRLTVL.

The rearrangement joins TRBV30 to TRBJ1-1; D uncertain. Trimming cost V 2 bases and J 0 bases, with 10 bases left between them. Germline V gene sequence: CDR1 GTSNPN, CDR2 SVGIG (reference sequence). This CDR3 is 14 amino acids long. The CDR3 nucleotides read TGTGCCTGGAGTCCAAACAGTTTGAACACTGAAGCTTTCTTT. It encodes CAWSPNSLNTEAFF.

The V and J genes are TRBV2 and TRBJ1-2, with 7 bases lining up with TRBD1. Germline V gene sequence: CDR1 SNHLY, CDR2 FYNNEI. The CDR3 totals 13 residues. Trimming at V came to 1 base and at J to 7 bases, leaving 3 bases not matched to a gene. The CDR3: CASSEVGDSGYTF. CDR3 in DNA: TGTGCCAGCAGTGAAGTTGGGGACAGTGGCTACACCTTC. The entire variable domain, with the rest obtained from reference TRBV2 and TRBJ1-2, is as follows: EPEVTQTPSHQVTQMGQEVILRCVPISNHLYFYWYRQILGQKVEFLVSFYNNEISEKSEIFDDQFSVERPDGSNFTLKIRSTKLEDSAMYFCASSEVGDSGYTFGSGTRLTVV.

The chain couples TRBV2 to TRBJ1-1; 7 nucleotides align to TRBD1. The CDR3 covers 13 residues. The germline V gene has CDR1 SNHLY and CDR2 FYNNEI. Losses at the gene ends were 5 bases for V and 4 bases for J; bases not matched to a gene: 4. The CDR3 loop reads CASSITGVTEAFF. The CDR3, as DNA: TGTGCCAGCAGTATAACAGGGGTCACTGAAGCTTTCTTT.

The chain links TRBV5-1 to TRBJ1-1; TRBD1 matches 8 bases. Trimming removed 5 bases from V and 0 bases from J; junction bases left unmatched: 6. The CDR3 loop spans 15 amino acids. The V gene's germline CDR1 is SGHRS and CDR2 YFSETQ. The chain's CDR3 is CASRFTGGMNTEAFF. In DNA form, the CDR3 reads TGCGCCAGCAGGTTCACAGGGGGAATGAACACTGAAGCTTTCTTT.

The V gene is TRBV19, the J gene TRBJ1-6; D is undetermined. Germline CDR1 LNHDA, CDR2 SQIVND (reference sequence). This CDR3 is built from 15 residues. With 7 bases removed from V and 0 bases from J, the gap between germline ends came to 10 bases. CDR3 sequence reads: CASKEGSSYNSPLHF. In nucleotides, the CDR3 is TGTGCCAGTAAGGAGGGAAGCTCCTATAATTCACCCCTCCACTTT. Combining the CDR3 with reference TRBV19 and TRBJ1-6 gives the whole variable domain DGGITQSPKYLFRKEGQNVTLSCEQNLNHDAMYWYRQDPGQGLRLIYYSQIVNDFQKGDIAEGYSVSREKKESFPLTVTSAQKNPTAFYLCASKEGSSYNSPLHFGNGTRLTVT.

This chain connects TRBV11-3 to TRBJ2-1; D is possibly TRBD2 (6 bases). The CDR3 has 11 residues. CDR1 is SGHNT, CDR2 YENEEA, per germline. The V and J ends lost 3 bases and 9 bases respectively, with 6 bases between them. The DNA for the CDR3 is TGTGCCAGCAGCTTGGAGGGTGAGCAGTTCTTC. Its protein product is CASSLEGEQFF.

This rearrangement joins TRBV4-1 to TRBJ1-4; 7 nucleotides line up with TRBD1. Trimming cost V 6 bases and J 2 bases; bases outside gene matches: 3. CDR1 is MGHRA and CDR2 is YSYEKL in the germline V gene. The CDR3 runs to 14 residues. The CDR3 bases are TGCGCCAGCAGGACAGGGCCCACTAATGAAAAACTGTTTTTT. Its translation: CASRTGPTNEKLFF.

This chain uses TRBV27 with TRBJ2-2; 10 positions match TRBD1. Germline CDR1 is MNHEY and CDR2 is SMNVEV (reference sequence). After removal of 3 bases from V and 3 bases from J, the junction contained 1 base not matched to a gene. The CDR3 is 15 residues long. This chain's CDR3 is CASSFGTGDTGELFF. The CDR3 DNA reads TGTGCCAGCAGTTTCGGGACAGGGGACACCGGGGAGCTGTTTTTT.

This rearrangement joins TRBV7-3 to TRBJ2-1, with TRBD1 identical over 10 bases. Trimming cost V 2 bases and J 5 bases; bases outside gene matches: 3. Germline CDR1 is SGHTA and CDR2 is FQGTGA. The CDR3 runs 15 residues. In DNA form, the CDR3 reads TGTGCCAGCAGCTTAGGGACAGGGGCCGACAATGAGCAGTTCTTC. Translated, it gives CASSLGTGADNEQFF.

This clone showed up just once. As DNA, the CDR3 is TGCGCCAGCAGCCGCGGGGGGGCAGTCAAAGAGACCCAGTACTTC. Amino acid sequence: CASSRGGAVKETQYF. V gene TRBV5-1 combines with J gene TRBJ2-5, with 9 bases matching TRBD2. The J segment lost 3 bases and the V segment lost 4 bases, leaving 7 bases of the junction unmatched. CDR3 length: 15 residues. CDR1 and CDR2 (germline): SGHRS, YFSETQ.

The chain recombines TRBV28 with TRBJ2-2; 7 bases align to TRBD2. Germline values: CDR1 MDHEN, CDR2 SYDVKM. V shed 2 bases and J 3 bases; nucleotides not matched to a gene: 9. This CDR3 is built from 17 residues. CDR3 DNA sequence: TGTGCCAGCAGTTTACCCCTGAGGGCGGGAGACACCGGGGAGCTGTTTTTT. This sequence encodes CASSLPLRAGDTGELFF.

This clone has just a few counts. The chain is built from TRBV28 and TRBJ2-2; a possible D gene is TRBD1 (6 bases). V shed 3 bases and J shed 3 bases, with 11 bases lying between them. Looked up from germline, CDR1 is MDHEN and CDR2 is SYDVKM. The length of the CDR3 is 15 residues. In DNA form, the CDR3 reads TGTGCCAGCAGTTTGATGGACAGATACACCGGGGAGCTGTTTTTT. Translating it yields CASSLMDRYTGELFF.

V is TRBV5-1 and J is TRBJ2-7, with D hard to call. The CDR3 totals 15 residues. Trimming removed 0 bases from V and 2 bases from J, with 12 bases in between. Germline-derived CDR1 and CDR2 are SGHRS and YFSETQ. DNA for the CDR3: TGCGCCAGCAGCTTGGGCCAATCAGGTACCTACGAGCAGTACTTC. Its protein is CASSLGQSGTYEQYF. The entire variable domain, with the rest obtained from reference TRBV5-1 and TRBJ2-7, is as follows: KAGVTQTPRYLIKTRGQQVTLSCSPISGHRSVSWYQQTPGQGLQFLFEYFSETQRNKGNFPGRFSGRQFSNSRSEMNVSTLELGDSALYLCASSLGQSGTYEQYFGPGTRLTVT.

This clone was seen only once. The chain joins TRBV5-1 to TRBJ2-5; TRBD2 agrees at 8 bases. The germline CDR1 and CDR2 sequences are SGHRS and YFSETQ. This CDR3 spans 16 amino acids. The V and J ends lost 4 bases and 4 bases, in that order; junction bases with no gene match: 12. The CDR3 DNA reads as TGCGCCAGCAGCGTCGCGGGACTAGTGGGAGGAGAGACCCAGTACTTC. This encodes CASSVAGLVGGETQYF. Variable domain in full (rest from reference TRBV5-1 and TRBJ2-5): KAGVTQTPRYLIKTRGQQVTLSCSPISGHRSVSWYQQTPGQGLQFLFEYFSETQRNKGNFPGRFSGRQFSNSRSEMNVSTLELGDSALYLCASSVAGLVGGETQYFGPGTRLLVL.